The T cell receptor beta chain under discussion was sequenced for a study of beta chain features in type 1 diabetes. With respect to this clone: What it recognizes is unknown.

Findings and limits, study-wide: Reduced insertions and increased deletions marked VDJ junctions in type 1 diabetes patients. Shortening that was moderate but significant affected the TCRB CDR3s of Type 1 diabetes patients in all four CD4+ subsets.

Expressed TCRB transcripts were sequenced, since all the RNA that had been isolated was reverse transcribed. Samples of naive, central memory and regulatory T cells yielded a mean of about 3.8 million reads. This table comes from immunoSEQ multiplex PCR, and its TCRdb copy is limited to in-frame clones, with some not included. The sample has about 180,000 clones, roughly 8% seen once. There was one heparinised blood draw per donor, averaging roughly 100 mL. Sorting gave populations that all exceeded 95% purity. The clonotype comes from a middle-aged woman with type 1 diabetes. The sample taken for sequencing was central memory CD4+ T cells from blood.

The CDR3 here is CASSAVTGEKLFF. CDR3 bases: TGTGCCAGTAGTGCCGTTACAGGCGAAAAACTGTTTTTT. The V gene is TRBV19, the J gene TRBJ1-4; D might be TRBD1 (5 bases). CDR1 and CDR2 from the germline V gene are LNHDA and SQIVND (reference sequence). V was clipped by 5 bases and J by 8 bases, with 12 bases between them. This CDR3 comprises 13 residues.